The clone carrying this T cell receptor (beta chain) was seen only a few times. The data are from a study of T-cell memory formation after mild COVID-19. Constant-segment primers were used for 5'RACE, and the resulting TCR alpha and TCR beta cDNA libraries carried sample barcodes and UMIs. In TCRdb, the 5' RACE reads were re-called with MiXCR into one record per CDR3 protein. This table has over 120,000 distinct CDR3 sequences, around 27% appearing once. Sequenced material: PBMCs or a T cell subset sorted from them (not recorded which). The clonotype comes from an adult woman who had mild COVID-19 (a few samples of this study predate the infection). Cell type and time point are not known.

The CDR3 loop reads CASSRRGLAGEETQYF. CDR3 in DNA: TGTGCCAGCAGCCGCCGGGGACTAGCGGGAGAAGAGACCCAGTACTTC. The rearrangement joins TRBV7-8 to TRBJ2-5, with 14 bases identical to TRBD2. The V gene's germline CDR1 is SGHVS and CDR2 FQNEAQ. V lost 5 bases, J lost 3 bases, and 5 bases stayed unmatched. The CDR3 length is 16 residues.